The rows below give T cell receptor beta chains drawn from one sample of a study of identical twins. From the 5' RACE reads, TCRdb called clonotypes with MiXCR, one entry per CDR3 protein. The sample lists about 530,000 distinct CDR3 sequences; more than 20% were seen once. The same sample was also studied in work on yellow fever vaccine responses in identical twins.

The sequencing sample was made of CD4+ T cells sorted from blood. These receptors were taken from a woman between 18 and 30 years old in good health. Each CDR3 is given with its conserved first and last residue. Each record gives: clone size, V gene, J gene, D gene, CDR3 DNA, CDR3 protein. D genes are given only for firm matches. Size tells how often a clone was seen (once, few, many) or the class of an expanded clone, and some rows leave it out.

size: few; V: TRBV20-1; J: TRBJ1-4; D: -; DNA: TGCAGTGCTACTACAGGCGTGGAAAAACTGTTTTTT; CDR3: CSATTGVEKLFF
size: few; V: TRBV25-1; J: TRBJ2-3; D: -; DNA: TGTGCCAGCAGTGCCTGGGGGGGCACAGATACGCAGTATTTT; CDR3: CASSAWGGTDTQYF
size: many; V: TRBV25-1; J: TRBJ2-5; D: -; DNA: TGTGCCAGCAGTCCCGGGGGCGGGGCCCAGTACTTC; CDR3: CASSPGGGAQYF
size: -; V: TRBV5-1; J: TRBJ2-5; D: TRBD2; DNA: TGCGCCAGCAGCGCTGGGACTAACAAAGAGACCCAGTACTTC; CDR3: CASSAGTNKETQYF
size: few; V: TRBV28; J: TRBJ2-2; D: -; DNA: TGTGCCAGCAGTTTTCTTGGTCCGGAGAACACCGGGGAGCTGTTTTTT; CDR3: CASSFLGPENTGELFF
size: -; V: TRBV28; J: TRBJ2-1; D: TRBD2; DNA: TGTGCCAGCAGGAGCACTACTAGCGGGAGGTACAATGAGCAGTTCTTC; CDR3: CASRSTTSGRYNEQFF
size: -; V: TRBV25-1; J: TRBJ2-3; D: -; DNA: TGTGCCAAAAAGTCCCCGGATACGCAGTATTTT; CDR3: CAKKSPDTQYF
size: few; V: TRBV20-1; J: TRBJ2-7; D: -; DNA: TGCAGTGCTCGGAAACCACAGGGTTACGAGCAGTACTTC; CDR3: CSARKPQGYEQYF
size: once; V: TRBV11-1; J: TRBJ1-1; D: -; DNA: TGTGCCAGCAGCCCCGTGGGGCAGAGAACTGAAGCTTTCTTT; CDR3: CASSPVGQRTEAFF
size: few; V: TRBV7-9; J: TRBJ2-3; D: -; DNA: TGTGCCAGCAGCCCCCGGAGGACGACCCCTAGCACAGATACGCAGTATTTT; CDR3: CASSPRRTTPSTDTQYF
size: -; V: TRBV20-1; J: TRBJ2-1; D: -; DNA: TGCAGTGCTAGAGATGGTAGGGCACTTTCCTACAATGAGCAGTTCTTC; CDR3: CSARDGRALSYNEQFF
size: -; V: TRBV12-3/TRBV12-4; J: TRBJ2-7; D: -; DNA: TGTGCCAGCAGGTTAGCGGAAACCCCCTACGAGCAGTACTTC; CDR3: CASRLAETPYEQYF
size: -; V: TRBV2; J: TRBJ2-7; D: TRBD1; DNA: TGTGCCAGCAGCCCCCCGGGACAGGGGGCTATCGTCGAGCAGTACTTC; CDR3: CASSPPGQGAIVEQYF
size: -; V: TRBV5-5; J: TRBJ2-3; D: TRBD2; DNA: TGTGCCAGCAGCTCGTCTAGCGGGTACACAGATACGCAGTATTTT; CDR3: CASSSSSGYTDTQYF
size: -; V: TRBV10-2; J: TRBJ1-1; D: -; DNA: TGCGCCAGCACCAGGGGCACTGAAGCTTTCTTT; CDR3: CASTRGTEAFF
size: -; V: TRBV3-1; J: TRBJ2-2; D: -; DNA: TGTGCCAGCAGCCAAGTCGGACACCCGAACACCGGGGAGCTGTTTTTT; CDR3: CASSQVGHPNTGELFF
size: -; V: TRBV3-1; J: TRBJ2-1; D: TRBD2; DNA: TGTGCCAGCAGCCGACAAAACCTACTAGCGGAATATCCGAAATCGACCTACAATGAGCAGTTCTTC; CDR3: CASSRQNLLAEYPKSTYNEQFF
size: few; V: TRBV20-1; J: TRBJ2-3; D: TRBD2; DNA: TGCAGTGCTAGCTCTCCAGCGGGGGGGAACACAGATACGCAGTATTTT; CDR3: CSASSPAGGNTDTQYF
size: few; V: TRBV4-1; J: TRBJ1-4; D: -; DNA: TGCGCCAGCAGCCCGACAGGAGGTGAAAAACTGTTTTTT; CDR3: CASSPTGGEKLFF
size: -; V: TRBV2; J: TRBJ2-2; D: -; DNA: TGTGCCAGCACCCCCATTGCCCAGAACACCGGGGAGCTGTTTTTT; CDR3: CASTPIAQNTGELFF
size: -; V: TRBV10-3; J: TRBJ2-7; D: TRBD1; DNA: TGTGCCATCAGTGAGTCTGACAGGGGGTACGAGCAGTACTTC; CDR3: CAISESDRGYEQYF
size: -; V: TRBV12-3/TRBV12-4; J: TRBJ2-7; D: TRBD2; DNA: TGTGCCAGCAGTCCGCGGACAGGGGGACTAGCGGGAGATACTGATGGGCAGTACTTC; CDR3: CASSPRTGGLAGDTDGQYF
size: -; V: TRBV12-3/TRBV12-4; J: TRBJ1-1; D: -; DNA: TGTGCCAGCAGCCCCGATTGGGTTATACCTGAAGCTTTCTTT; CDR3: CASSPDWVIPEAFF
size: -; V: TRBV20-1; J: TRBJ1-5; D: TRBD1; DNA: TGCAGTGCCCCTGGACAGGGAGAGGGCTATCAGCCCCAGCATTTT; CDR3: CSAPGQGEGYQPQHF
size: few; V: TRBV7-2; J: TRBJ2-1; D: TRBD2; DNA: TGTGCCAGCAGCCTCGCCGGGACTAGCCCCAATGAGCAGTTCTTC; CDR3: CASSLAGTSPNEQFF